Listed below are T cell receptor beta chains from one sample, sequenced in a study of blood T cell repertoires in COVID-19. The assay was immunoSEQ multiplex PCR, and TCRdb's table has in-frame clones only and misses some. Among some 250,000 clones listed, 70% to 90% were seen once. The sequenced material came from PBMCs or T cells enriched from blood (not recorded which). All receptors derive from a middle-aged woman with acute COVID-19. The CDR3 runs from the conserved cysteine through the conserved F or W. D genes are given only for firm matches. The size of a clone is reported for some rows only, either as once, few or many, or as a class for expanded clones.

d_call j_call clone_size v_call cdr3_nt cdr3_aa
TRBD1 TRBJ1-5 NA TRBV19 TGTGCCACCGGACAGGGGGCGCAGCCCCAGCATTTT CATGQGAQPQHF
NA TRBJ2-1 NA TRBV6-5 TGTGCCAGCAGTTTCCCCGGCGGGAACCCCTACAATGAGCAGTTCTTC CASSFPGGNPYNEQFF
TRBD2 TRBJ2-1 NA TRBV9 TGTGCCAGCAGCCTACCCCTAGCGGGGGGGTCCTACAATGAGCAGTTCTTC CASSLPLAGGSYNEQFF
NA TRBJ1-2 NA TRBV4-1 TGCGCCAGCAGCCAAGATCGGGGGGGATTTAATGGCTACACCTTC CASSQDRGGFNGYTF
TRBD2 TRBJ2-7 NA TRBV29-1 TGCAGCGTTGTGACTAGCGGGAGCTCCTACGAGCAGTACTTC CSVVTSGSSYEQYF
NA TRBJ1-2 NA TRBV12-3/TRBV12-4 TGTGCCAGCAGTCTTCAGGGGTACTATGGCTACACCTTC CASSLQGYYGYTF
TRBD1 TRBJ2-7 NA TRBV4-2 TGTGCCAGCAGCCGGGGACAGATCTACGAGCAGTACTTC CASSRGQIYEQYF
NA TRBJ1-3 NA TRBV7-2 TGTGCCAGCAGCTTAGCCGAGGACTTGTCGTATCTCACCATATATTTT CASSLAEDLSYLTIYF
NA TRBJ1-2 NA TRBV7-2 TGTGCCAGCAGCTTAGTGAGAGGTGGCTACACCTTC CASSLVRGGYTF
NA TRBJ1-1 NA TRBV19 TGTGCCAGTTATGCCAGGGGGAACACTGAAGCTTTCTTT CASYARGNTEAFF
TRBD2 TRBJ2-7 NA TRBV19 TGTGCCAGTAGTATAGCGGGAGGGCCTGAGTACGAGCAGTACTTC CASSIAGGPEYEQYF
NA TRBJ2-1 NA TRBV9 TGTGCCAGCAGCCACCCCCGGGACTACAATGAGCAGTTCTTC CASSHPRDYNEQFF
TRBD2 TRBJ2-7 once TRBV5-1 TGCGCCAGCAGCTCTCAGACTAGCGGGAGCTACGAGCAGTACTTC CASSSQTSGSYEQYF
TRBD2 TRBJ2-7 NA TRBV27 TGTGCCAGCAGTTTAAAATTGGGGTTAGCGGGGGGTTCCGAGCAGTACTTC CASSLKLGLAGGSEQYF
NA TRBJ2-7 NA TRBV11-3 TGTGCCAGCAGCTTAGGAGCAGGGAACTACGAGCAGTACTTC CASSLGAGNYEQYF
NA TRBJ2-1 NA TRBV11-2 TGTGCCAGCAGCTTAGTCTCCGTCGATGAGCAGTTCTTC CASSLVSVDEQFF
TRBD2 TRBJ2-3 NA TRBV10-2 TGCGCCAGCAGTGAGTCGAAGCTAGCGGGAGGCACAGATACGCAGTATTTT CASSESKLAGGTDTQYF
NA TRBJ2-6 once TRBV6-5 TGTGCCAGCAGAATCCGGGGTTCTGGGGCCAACGTCCTGACTTTC CASRIRGSGANVLTF
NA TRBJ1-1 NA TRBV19 TGTGCCAGTAGTACCGCCGTGGGCGCCACTGAAGCTTTCTTT CASSTAVGATEAFF
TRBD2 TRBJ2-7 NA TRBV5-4 TGTGCCAGCAGGGCCGGACTAGAGAGCTCCTACGAGCAGTACTTC CASRAGLESSYEQYF
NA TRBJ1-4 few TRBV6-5 TGTGCCAGCAGTTTACGGCGGGGGGGGGAAAAACTGTTTTTT CASSLRRGGEKLFF
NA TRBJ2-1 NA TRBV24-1 TGTGCCACCAGTGATTTAGCAGGGAGCGGGTCCCACCCCAATGAGCAGTTCTTC CATSDLAGSGSHPNEQFF
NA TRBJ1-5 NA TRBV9 TGTGCCAGCAGCGTAGAGGGGCTGGGGAATCAGCCCCAGCATTTT CASSVEGLGNQPQHF
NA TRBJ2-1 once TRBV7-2 TGTGCCAGCAGCCCGAGCAGGACAGAGTACAATGAGCAGTTCTTC CASSPSRTEYNEQFF
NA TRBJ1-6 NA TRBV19 TGTGCCAGTAGTTCGACAGCCGGCCCAGCTTCACCCCTCCACTTT CASSSTAGPASPLHF
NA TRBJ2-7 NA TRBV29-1 TGCAGCGTTGATGGGGGGGCCAGCGGGGCTCCCTACGAGCAGTACTTC CSVDGGASGAPYEQYF
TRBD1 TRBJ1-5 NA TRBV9 TGTGCCAGCAGCCGGACAGGGGTGGACAATCAGCCCCAGCATTTT CASSRTGVDNQPQHF
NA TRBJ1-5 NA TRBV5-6 TGTGCCAGCAGCTTTGGCTCCAATCAGCCCCAGCATTTT CASSFGSNQPQHF
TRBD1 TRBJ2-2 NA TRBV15 TGTGCCACCAGCAGAGCTGAGTACTCACCGGGACAGACTTACGGGGAGCTGTTTTTT CATSRAEYSPGQTYGELFF
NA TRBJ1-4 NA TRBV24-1 TGTGCCAGCCCTACCTCGACAGGCGCAGGGCCTGAAAAACTGTTTTTT CASPTSTGAGPEKLFF
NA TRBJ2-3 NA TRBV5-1 TGCGCCAGCAGCTTGGTCGGAGGATACACAGATACGCAGTATTTT CASSLVGGYTDTQYF
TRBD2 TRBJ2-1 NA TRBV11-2 TGTGCCAGCAGCTCGACTAGCGGGAGTACCCATGAGCAGTTCTTC CASSSTSGSTHEQFF
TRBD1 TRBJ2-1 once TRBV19 TGTGCCAGTAGTCCAGGACAGGGGCGCAATGAGCAGTTCTTC CASSPGQGRNEQFF
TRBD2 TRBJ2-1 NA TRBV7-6 TGTGCCAGCAGCCCAATTAGCGGGACCTACAATGAGCAGTTCTTC CASSPISGTYNEQFF
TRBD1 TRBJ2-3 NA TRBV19 TGTGCCAGTACTAGGGACAGGGACACAGATACGCAGTATTTT CASTRDRDTDTQYF
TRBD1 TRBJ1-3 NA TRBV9 TGTGCCAGCAGCGCTCGACAGGGGTTCTCTGGAAACACCATATATTTT CASSARQGFSGNTIYF
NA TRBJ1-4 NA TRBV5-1 TGCGCCAGCAGCATACAGGGCCCTAATGAAAAACTGTTTTTT CASSIQGPNEKLFF
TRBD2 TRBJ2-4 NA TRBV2 TGTGCCAGCATGGGACTAGCGGGAGGGACTAGCTGGGTCAACATTCAGTACTTC CASMGLAGGTSWVNIQYF
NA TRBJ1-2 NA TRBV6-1 TGTGCCAGCAGTGAAGATCACAGCTATGGCTACACCTTC CASSEDHSYGYTF
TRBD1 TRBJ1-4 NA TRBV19 TGTGCCAGTAGTTCCGACAGGGAGAATGAAAAACTGTTTTTT CASSSDRENEKLFF
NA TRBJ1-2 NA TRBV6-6 TGTGCCAGCAGTCTCCATTCAAGACAGGAGCTAAACTATGGCTACACCTTC CASSLHSRQELNYGYTF
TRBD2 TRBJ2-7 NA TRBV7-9 TGTGCCAGCAGCTTAGCGCCTAGCGGGAGGGCCGACGAGCAGTACTTC CASSLAPSGRADEQYF
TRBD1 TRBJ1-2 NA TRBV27 TGTGCCAGCAGGAGGACAGGGGGCGATAATGGCTACACCTTC CASRRTGGDNGYTF
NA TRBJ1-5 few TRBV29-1 TGCAGCGTTGAACTGACAGGAGATAGCAATCAGCCCCAGCATTTT CSVELTGDSNQPQHF